This is a list of T cell receptor beta chains from one sample in a study of OX40 agonist ivuxolimab in advanced cancers. This table comes from immunoSEQ multiplex PCR, and its TCRdb copy is limited to in-frame clones, with some not included. The profile shows about 82,000 clones, almost 90% of them singletons. Material: CD4+ or CD8+ T cells sorted from blood, obtained in a trial of the OX40 agonist ivuxolimab. The receptors come from an adult with an advanced solid tumor such as melanoma, head and neck, liver or kidney cancer. Both conserved end residues are part of each CDR3. D genes are given only for firm matches. Expanded clones are given a class, and other clones once, few, many or no size at all.

V	D	J	size	DNA	CDR3
TRBV5-1	-	TRBJ1-4	-	TGCGCCAGCAGCGAAGGGACCGGAACTAATGAAAAACTGTTTTTT	CASSEGTGTNEKLFF
TRBV28	TRBD1	TRBJ2-7	-	TGTGCCAGCAGTTCTCGGACAGGGGGCTCCTACGAGCAGTACTTC	CASSSRTGGSYEQYF
TRBV30	TRBD1	TRBJ1-5	-	TGTGCCTGGAGTCTTGACAGGGTTGGTCAGCCCCAGCATTTT	CAWSLDRVGQPQHF
TRBV5-6	TRBD2	TRBJ2-5	-	TGTGCCAGCAGCGGACTAGCGAACCAAGAGACCCAGTACTTC	CASSGLANQETQYF
TRBV10-3	-	TRBJ2-2	-	TGTGCCATCAGTGAACAAGGGACAATAATACGGAACACCGGGGAGCTGTTTTTT	CAISEQGTIIRNTGELFF
TRBV11-2	-	TRBJ1-1	-	TGTGCCAGCAGCTTACGGAGGGGTGGGGGTGTGAGGAACACTGAAGCTTTCTTT	CASSLRRGGGVRNTEAFF
TRBV11-2	TRBD2	TRBJ2-1	-	TGTGCCAGCAGCGTCGAATCGACTAGCGCCCACAATGAGCAGTTCTTC	CASSVESTSAHNEQFF
TRBV7-2	TRBD2	TRBJ2-7	-	TGTGCCAGCAGCCCGACTAGCGGGTCCTACGAGCAGTACTTC	CASSPTSGSYEQYF
TRBV28	TRBD1	TRBJ2-2	-	TGTGCCAGCAGTTTAGGCCTCACAGGGGCTTGGGGGGAGCTGTTTTTT	CASSLGLTGAWGELFF
TRBV2	TRBD1	TRBJ2-7	-	TGTGCCAGCTCCTCCGGGACAGGGTCCTACGAGCAGTACTTC	CASSSGTGSYEQYF
TRBV19	TRBD2	TRBJ2-5	-	TGTGCCAGTAGGGGGACTAGCGGGAGCGTTGGGACCCAGTACTTC	CASRGTSGSVGTQYF
TRBV15	TRBD2	TRBJ2-3	once	TGTGCCACCAGCAGGACTAGCGAGGATACGCAGTATTTT	CATSRTSEDTQYF